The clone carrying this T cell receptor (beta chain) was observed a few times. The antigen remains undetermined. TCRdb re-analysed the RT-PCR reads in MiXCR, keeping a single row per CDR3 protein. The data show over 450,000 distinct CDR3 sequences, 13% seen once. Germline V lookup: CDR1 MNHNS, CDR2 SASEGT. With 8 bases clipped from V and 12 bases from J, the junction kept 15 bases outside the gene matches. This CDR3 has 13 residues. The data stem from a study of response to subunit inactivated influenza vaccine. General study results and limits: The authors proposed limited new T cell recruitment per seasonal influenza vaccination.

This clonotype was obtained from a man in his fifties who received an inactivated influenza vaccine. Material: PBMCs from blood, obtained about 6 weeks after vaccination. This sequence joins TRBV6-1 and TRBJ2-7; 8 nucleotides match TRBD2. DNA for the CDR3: TGTGCCAGCTCATCTCTAACGGGGGGGCTGCTGTACTTC. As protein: CASSSLTGGLLYF.